The following is a T cell receptor (beta chain) sequence with its context. The sample holds many counts of this clonotype. The antigen this receptor binds is unknown. Per-base quality was not reported, and no clone a single base away is much larger than it. The sample belongs to a study of CD8+CD57+ T cells in acquired aplastic anemia listed by TCRdb under 2018. For context, the study as a whole: DNA extracted from sorted CD4+ and CD8+ cells had a mean of roughly 3 ug, with a range of 0.2 to 27.4 ug. CD8+CD57+ expansion was defined as a frequency above the mean frequency observed in healthy subjects. Points the paper makes about the study in general: Patients and healthy controls showed no significant difference in CD8+ Simpson's diversity (P=0.060). Approximately 31 CD8+ CDR3 sequences were found in both patients and controls but appeared to be highly expressed in patients and within the immunodominant clones of the patients.

The patients picked for sequencing were ones in whom flow cytometry had shown an expansion of CD8+CD57+ cells. Every patient had a diagnosis of severe acquired aplastic anemia based on International Study of Aplastic Anemia and Agranulocytosis and Camitta criteria. At the time blood was sampled, none of the patients had received any therapy. In the study, sorted CD4+ and CD8+ blood T cells from patients with severe aplastic anemia and from healthy subjects underwent deep sequencing of TCR repertoires. Patients were enrolled under clinicaltrials.gov protocols 00001620, 01623167, 00001397, 00071045, 00081523 and 00961064 in the USA. Ficoll-Paque density gradient centrifugation was used to isolate peripheral blood mononuclear cells. Before DNA extraction, CD4+ and CD8+ T cells were sorted by FACS or by magnetic beads. V ends up 4 bases short and J 6 bases short, with an unmatched junction base count of 9. Counted from cysteine to phenylalanine, this CDR3 has 16 amino acids. Only the CDR3 DNA stays, 48 bases, in frame from base 1.

Genomic DNA served as template for TCR beta VDJ combination and CDR3 sequence profiling. An Illumina HiSeq 2000 was the platform used for TCR repertoire sequencing. As for how the authors treated the data: TRBV/TRBJ rearrangement plots, CDR3 size and DJ length profiles, and Simpson's diversity index were used to assess repertoires. Whichever DNA sequence was most abundant in the deep sequencing data was defined as the immunodominant clone. CDR3 amino acid sequences were checked for sharing across subjects and were also compared against the VDJdb database and published repertoires. TCRdb reanalyzed the raw reads on its own, using fastp at Q25 for trimming and MiXCR for clone calling, and kept in-frame beta chains. Each entry merges the rows of one CDR3 protein and shows their most common DNA and genes. The V and J calls reflect TCRdb's pipeline rather than the authors' work. In this sample the table shows over 250,000 distinct CDR3 sequences, under 65% of which occur a single time. Jointly, the top ten make up 1% to 1.5% of the sample.

The chain is made from TRBV12-3 or TRBV12-4 and TRBJ2-1; the central 10 bases match TRBD2. This TCR was recovered from a human donor with aplastic anemia. Sequencing was performed on sorted CD4+, CD8+, or CD8+CD57+ T cells (not recorded which) from PBMCs. In nucleotide form, the sequence is TGTGCCAGCAGTTCCCTAGCGGGAGTACGTAGCAATGAGCAGTTCTTC. This codes for CASSSLAGVRSNEQFF.